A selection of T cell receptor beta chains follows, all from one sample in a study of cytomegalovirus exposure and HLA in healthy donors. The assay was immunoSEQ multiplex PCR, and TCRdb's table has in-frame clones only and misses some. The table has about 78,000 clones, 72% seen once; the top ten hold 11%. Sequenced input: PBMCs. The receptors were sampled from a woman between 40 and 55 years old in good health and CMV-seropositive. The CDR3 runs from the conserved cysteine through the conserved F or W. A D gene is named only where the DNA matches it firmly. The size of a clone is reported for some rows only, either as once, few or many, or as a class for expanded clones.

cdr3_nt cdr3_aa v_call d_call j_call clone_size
TGTGCCAGCAGCTTTCAGGGCATACCGTACGAGCAGTACTTC CASSFQGIPYEQYF TRBV7-2 . TRBJ2-7 few
TGTGCCTGGAGTGTACCCTCCGGGGGAGCTGAAAAACTGTTTTTT CAWSVPSGGAEKLFF TRBV30 . TRBJ1-4 .
TGTGCCAGCAGCCCTAAAGTCGGCGAGCAGTACTTC CASSPKVGEQYF TRBV6-5 . TRBJ2-7 .
TGTGCCAGTAGTATAGGTGTTCAGGGGCCAGGCAATGAGCAGTTCTTC CASSIGVQGPGNEQFF TRBV19 . TRBJ2-1 .
TGCGCCAGCAGTAAGACAGGGGATAATGAAAAACTGTTTTTT CASSKTGDNEKLFF TRBV5-1 TRBD1 TRBJ1-4 once
TGTGCCAGCAGCTTAGTTGGGCAGGGAAAAAGCGGCTACACCTTC CASSLVGQGKSGYTF TRBV7-9 . TRBJ1-2 .
TGCGCCAGCAGTGAGTCGAAGCGAACCGGGGAGCTGTTTTTT CASSESKRTGELFF TRBV10-1 . TRBJ2-2 .
TGTGCCAGTACGAAGACTAACTACAATGAGCAGTTCTTC CASTKTNYNEQFF TRBV19 . TRBJ2-1 few
TGTGCCACCTCAACGAGGGACAGGGGGCTCGAGGGCTACACCTTC CATSTRDRGLEGYTF TRBV11-3 TRBD1 TRBJ1-2 .
TGTGCCACCAGCAGAGATCAGGGGGGCACTGAAGCTTTCTTT CATSRDQGGTEAFF TRBV15 TRBD1 TRBJ1-1 few
TGTGCCAGTAGGCCTCTTGCAGGGAGGAGGGCTGAAGCTTTCTTT CASRPLAGRRAEAFF TRBV19 . TRBJ1-1 many
TGTGCCAGCAACAGGGCAAACTCCTACAATGAGCAGTTCTTC CASNRANSYNEQFF TRBV6-1 . TRBJ2-1 few
TGTGCCAGCAGCCCGGGACAGGGAAGACGTGGCTACACCTTC CASSPGQGRRGYTF TRBV6-5 TRBD1 TRBJ1-2 few
TGTGCTAGTGGGCTGACTGCCAATCAGCCCCAGCATTTT CASGLTANQPQHF TRBV12-5 . TRBJ1-5 .
TGTGCCAGCAGTGAAGCTGGGACAGGGAATTACGAGCAGTACTTC CASSEAGTGNYEQYF TRBV6-1 TRBD1 TRBJ2-7 .
TGCGCCATCCGGACAGGGGGCACTGAAGCTTTCTTT CAIRTGGTEAFF TRBV10-1 TRBD1 TRBJ1-1 .
TGTGCCAGCAGCTTAGACGGGAGACTCGTCATGAACACTGAAGCTTTCTTT CASSLDGRLVMNTEAFF TRBV7-9 . TRBJ1-1 .
TGCGCCAGCAGCTTATCAGGGAGGGAGACCCAGTACTTC CASSLSGRETQYF TRBV5-1 . TRBJ2-5 .
TGCGCCAGCAGCCCACTAGCTAGCGGGGTAGGAGAGCAGTACTTC CASSPLASGVGEQYF TRBV5-1 TRBD2 TRBJ2-7 .
TGTGCCAGCAGCGACGGACAGCAAGAGACCCAGTACTTC CASSDGQQETQYF TRBV7-7 . TRBJ2-5 few
TGTGCCAGCAGTTTGAAGGCTCTCGACAGGGGCGAGCAGTACTTC CASSLKALDRGEQYF TRBV27 TRBD1 TRBJ2-7 .
TGTGCCACCCACACGGGGGGTAGTATCACTGAAGCTTTCTTT CATHTGGSITEAFF TRBV28 . TRBJ1-1 few
TGTGCCAGCAGCCCTAGGACTAGCGGGTACGCAGAGACCCAGTACTTC CASSPRTSGYAETQYF TRBV5-4 TRBD2 TRBJ2-5 .
TGTGCCTGGAGTCCGGACACTACTAGCACAGATACGCAGTATTTT CAWSPDTTSTDTQYF TRBV30 . TRBJ2-3 once
TGTGCCAGCAGTTACCCCTCGAGGGAGAACGAGCAGTACTTC CASSYPSRENEQYF TRBV6-6 . TRBJ2-7 few
TGTGCCAGCAGTGACCGGGACAGGGGGCGCCGTCAAGATCAGCCCCAGCATTTT CASSDRDRGRRQDQPQHF TRBV6-4 TRBD1 TRBJ1-5 few
TGTGCTAGTGGTTTGGAACAGGGTTCTCCAACCATAGCCAAAAACATTCAGTACTTC CASGLEQGSPTIAKNIQYF TRBV12-5 . TRBJ2-4 .
TGTGCCAGTAGTACGGACAGGGCCGTTTTCTATGGCTACACCTTC CASSTDRAVFYGYTF TRBV19 TRBD1 TRBJ1-2 .
TGTGCCAGCAGCTTGGGGGGACAGGGCACAGATACGCAGTATTTT CASSLGGQGTDTQYF TRBV5-6 TRBD1 TRBJ2-3 .
TGTGCCAGCACTGCCGGGGAGACCCAGTACTTC CASTAGETQYF TRBV7-7 . TRBJ2-5 once
TGCGCCAGCATCCGACTAGCGGGGGCCACAGATACGCAGTATTTT CASIRLAGATDTQYF TRBV5-1 TRBD2 TRBJ2-3 once
TGTGCCACCAGCAGGCCGGGGACAGATGGCTCCTACGAGCAGTACTTC CATSRPGTDGSYEQYF TRBV15 TRBD1 TRBJ2-7 .
TGTGCCAGCATGGGGACAGGGAGCTCCTACGAGCAGTACTTC CASMGTGSSYEQYF TRBV28 TRBD1 TRBJ2-7 once
TGTGCCAGCAGCTCGGGTATAGCGGGAGATGAGCAGTACTTC CASSSGIAGDEQYF TRBV7-8 TRBD2 TRBJ2-7 .
TGTGCCGGCGGGACAGGCAGGGAGACCCAGTACTTC CAGGTGRETQYF TRBV28 TRBD1 TRBJ2-5 once
TGTGCCAGCTCACCGGGCAGGGCCTTCCCCCAGCCCCAGCATTTT CASSPGRAFPQPQHF TRBV18 . TRBJ1-5 .
TGTGCCTGGAGTGGACGACAGGGCATAATATCCTACGAGCAGTACTTC CAWSGRQGIISYEQYF TRBV30 TRBD1 TRBJ2-7 few
TGTGCCAGCAGCGGGGGACTCCCCTCCGGAGAACGGTACTTC CASSGGLPSGERYF TRBV5-4 . TRBJ2-7 .
TGCGCCAGCAGCTTGGGGACAGCCTCCTACGAGCAGTACTTC CASSLGTASYEQYF TRBV5-1 . TRBJ2-7 .
TGTGCCAGCAGCCAAGAGAGCGATAACTATGGCTACACCTTC CASSQESDNYGYTF TRBV4-2 . TRBJ1-2 .
TGTGCCAGCAGTTTATTGGCCGGAGCAACTAATGAAAAACTGTTTTTT CASSLLAGATNEKLFF TRBV28 . TRBJ1-4 .